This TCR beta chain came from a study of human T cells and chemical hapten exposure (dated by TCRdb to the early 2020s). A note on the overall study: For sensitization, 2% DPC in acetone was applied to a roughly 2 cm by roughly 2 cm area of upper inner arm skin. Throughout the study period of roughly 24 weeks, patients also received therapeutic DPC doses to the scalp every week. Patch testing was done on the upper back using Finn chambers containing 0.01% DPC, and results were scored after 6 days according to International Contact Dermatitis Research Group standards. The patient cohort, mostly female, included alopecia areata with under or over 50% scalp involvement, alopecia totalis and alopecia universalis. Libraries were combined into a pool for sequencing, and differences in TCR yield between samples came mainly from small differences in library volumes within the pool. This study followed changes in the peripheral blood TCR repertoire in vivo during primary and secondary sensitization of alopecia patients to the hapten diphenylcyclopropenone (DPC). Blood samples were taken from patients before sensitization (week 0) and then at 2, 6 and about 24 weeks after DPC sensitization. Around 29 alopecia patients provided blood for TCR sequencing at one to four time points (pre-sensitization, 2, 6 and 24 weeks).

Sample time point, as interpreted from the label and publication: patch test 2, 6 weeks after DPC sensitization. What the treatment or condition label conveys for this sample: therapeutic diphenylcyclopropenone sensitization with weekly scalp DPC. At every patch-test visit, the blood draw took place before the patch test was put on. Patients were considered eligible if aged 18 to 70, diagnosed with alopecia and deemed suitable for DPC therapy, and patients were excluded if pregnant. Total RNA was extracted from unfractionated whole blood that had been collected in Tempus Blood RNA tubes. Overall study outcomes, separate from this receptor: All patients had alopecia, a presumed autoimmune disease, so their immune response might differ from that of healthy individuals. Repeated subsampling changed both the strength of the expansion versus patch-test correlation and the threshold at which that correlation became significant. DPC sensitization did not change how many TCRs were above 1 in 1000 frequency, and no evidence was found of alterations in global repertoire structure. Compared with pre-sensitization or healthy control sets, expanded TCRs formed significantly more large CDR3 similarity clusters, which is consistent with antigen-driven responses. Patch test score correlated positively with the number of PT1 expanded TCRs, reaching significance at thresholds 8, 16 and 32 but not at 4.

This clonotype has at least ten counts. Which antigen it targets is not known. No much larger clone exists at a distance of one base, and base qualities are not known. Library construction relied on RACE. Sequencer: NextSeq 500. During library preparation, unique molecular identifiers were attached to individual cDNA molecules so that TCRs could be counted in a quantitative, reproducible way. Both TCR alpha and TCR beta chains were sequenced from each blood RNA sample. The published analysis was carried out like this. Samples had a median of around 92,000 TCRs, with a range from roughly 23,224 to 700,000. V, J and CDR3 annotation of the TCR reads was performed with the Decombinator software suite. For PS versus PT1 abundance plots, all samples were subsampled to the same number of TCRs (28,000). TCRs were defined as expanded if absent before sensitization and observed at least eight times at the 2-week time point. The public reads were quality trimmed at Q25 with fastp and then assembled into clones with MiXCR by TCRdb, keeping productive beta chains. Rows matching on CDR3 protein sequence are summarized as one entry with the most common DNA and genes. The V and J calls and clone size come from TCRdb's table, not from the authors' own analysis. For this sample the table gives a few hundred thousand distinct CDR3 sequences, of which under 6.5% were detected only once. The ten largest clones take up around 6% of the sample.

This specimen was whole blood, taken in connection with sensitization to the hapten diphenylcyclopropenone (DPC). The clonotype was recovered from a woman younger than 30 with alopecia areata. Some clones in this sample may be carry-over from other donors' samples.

The CDR3 sequence is CASSLQGGSYGYTF. At the DNA level, the sequence is TGTGCCAGCAGCCTTCAGGGAGGGAGCTATGGCTACACCTTC. This chain is built from TRBV7-2 and TRBJ1-2; the D gene is possibly TRBD1, with 5 bases matching. The CDR3 numbers 14 residues from cysteine through phenylalanine. The retained sequence is limited to the CDR3, 42 bases, with the frame set at the first base. The germline V gene supplies CDR1 SGHTA and CDR2 FQGNSA. V is reduced by 5 bases and J by 4 bases, leaving a spacing of 14 bases between them. Beyond the CDR3, the reference TRBV7-2 and TRBJ1-2 genes provide the residues; the full variable domain reads: GAGVSQSPSNKVTEKGKDVELRCDPISGHTALYWYRQSLGQGLEFLIYFQGNSAPDKSGLPSDRFSAERTGGSVSTLTIQRTQQEDSAVYLCASSLQGGSYGYTFGSGTRLTVV.